This TCR beta chain was found in a study of human T cells and chemical hapten exposure. Overall study context: Diphenylcyclopropenone doses were given weekly to the scalps of patients across the roughly 23-week study.

Original analysis: Per-sample TCR counts ranged from about 20,000 to 690,600, median 95,638. A single record per CDR3 protein comes from TCRdb applying MiXCR to the RACE reads. TCRdb, rather than the study authors, made the V and J calls. Among around 99,000 distinct CDR3 sequences listed, 9.2% were seen once. The study's findings and limits: Versus controls, expanded TCRs had significantly more large CDR3 similarity clusters.

The time point was: patch test 2, 6 weeks after DPC sensitization. Treatment specified: therapeutic diphenylcyclopropenone sensitization with weekly scalp DPC. Ahead of each patch test application, blood was drawn. Germline CDR1 reads MNHEY; CDR2 reads SMNVEV (reference sequence). V lost 3 bases, J lost 1 base, and 7 bases lay in between. The CDR3 is made up of 14 amino acids. As to this clonotype: Its antigen is not identified.

This material consisted of whole blood, taken in connection with sensitization to the hapten diphenylcyclopropenone (DPC). J is TRBJ1-5 and V is TRBV27; no clear D gene. The clonotype was recovered from a woman in her thirties or forties with alopecia areata. Some clones in this sample may be carry-over from other donors' samples. CDR3 region: CASSLWASNQPQHF. The CDR3 DNA is TGTGCCAGCAGTTTGTGGGCCAGCAATCAGCCCCAGCATTTT.